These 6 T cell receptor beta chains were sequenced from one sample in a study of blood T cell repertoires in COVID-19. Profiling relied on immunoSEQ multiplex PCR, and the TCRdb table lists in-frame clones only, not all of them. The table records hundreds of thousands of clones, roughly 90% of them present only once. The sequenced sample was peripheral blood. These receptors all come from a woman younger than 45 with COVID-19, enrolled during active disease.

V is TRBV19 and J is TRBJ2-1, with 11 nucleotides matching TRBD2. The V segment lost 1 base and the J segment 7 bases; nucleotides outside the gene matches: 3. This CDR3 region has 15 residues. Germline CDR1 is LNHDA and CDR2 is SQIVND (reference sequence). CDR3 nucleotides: TGTGCCAGTAGTATAGTAGCGGGGGGGCAAAATGAGCAGTTCTTC. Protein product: CASSIVAGGQNEQFF.

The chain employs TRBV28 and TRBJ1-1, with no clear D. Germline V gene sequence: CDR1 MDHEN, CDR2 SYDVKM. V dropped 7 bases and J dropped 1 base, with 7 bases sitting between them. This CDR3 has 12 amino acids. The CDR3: CASTSRNTEAFF. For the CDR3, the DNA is TGTGCCAGCACGAGTCGGAACACTGAAGCTTTCTTT. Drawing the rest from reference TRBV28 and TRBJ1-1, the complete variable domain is DVKVTQSSRYLVKRTGEKVFLECVQDMDHENMFWYRQDPGLGLRLIYFSYDVKMKEKGDIPEGYSVSREKKERFSLILESASTNQTSMYLCASTSRNTEAFFGQGTRLTVV.

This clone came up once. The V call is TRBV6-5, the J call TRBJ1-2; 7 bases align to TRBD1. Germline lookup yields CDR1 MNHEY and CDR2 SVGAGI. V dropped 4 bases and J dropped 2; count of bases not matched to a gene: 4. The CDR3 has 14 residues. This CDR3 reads CASSSGTVNYGYTF. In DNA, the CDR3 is TGTGCCAGCAGTTCCGGGACAGTAAACTATGGCTACACCTTC.

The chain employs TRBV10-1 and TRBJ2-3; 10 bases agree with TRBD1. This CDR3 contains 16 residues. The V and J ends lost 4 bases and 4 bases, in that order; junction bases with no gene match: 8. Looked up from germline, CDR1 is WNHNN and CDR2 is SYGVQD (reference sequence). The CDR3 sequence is CASSGTGTGESDTQYF. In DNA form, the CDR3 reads TGCGCCAGCAGTGGGACCGGGACAGGGGAATCAGATACGCAGTATTTT.

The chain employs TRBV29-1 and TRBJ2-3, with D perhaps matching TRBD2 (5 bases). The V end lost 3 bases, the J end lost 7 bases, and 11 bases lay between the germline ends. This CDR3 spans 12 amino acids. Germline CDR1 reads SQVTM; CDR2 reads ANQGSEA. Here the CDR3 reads CSVDSSPNTQYF. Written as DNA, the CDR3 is TGCAGCGTTGATTCTAGCCCAAATACGCAGTATTTT.

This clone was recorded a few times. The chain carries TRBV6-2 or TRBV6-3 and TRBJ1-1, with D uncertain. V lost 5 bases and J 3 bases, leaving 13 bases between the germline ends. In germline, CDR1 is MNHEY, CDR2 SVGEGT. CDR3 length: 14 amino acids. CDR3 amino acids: CASSTRAEDTEAFF. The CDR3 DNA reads TGTGCCAGCAGTACTAGGGCTGAGGACACTGAAGCTTTCTTT.